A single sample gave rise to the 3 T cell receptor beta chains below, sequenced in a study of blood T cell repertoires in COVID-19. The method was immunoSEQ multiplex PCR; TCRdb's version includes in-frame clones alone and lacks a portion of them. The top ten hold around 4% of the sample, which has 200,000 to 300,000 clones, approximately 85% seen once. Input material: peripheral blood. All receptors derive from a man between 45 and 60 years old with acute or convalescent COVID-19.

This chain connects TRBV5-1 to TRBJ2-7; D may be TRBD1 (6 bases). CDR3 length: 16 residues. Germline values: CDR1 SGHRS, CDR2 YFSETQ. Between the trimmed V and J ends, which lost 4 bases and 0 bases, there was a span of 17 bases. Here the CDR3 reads CASSPNPTGSSYEQYF. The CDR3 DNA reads TGCGCCAGCAGCCCGAACCCGACAGGTAGCTCCTACGAGCAGTACTTC. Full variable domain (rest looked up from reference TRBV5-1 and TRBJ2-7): KAGVTQTPRYLIKTRGQQVTLSCSPISGHRSVSWYQQTPGQGLQFLFEYFSETQRNKGNFPGRFSGRQFSNSRSEMNVSTLELGDSALYLCASSPNPTGSSYEQYFGPGTRLTVT.

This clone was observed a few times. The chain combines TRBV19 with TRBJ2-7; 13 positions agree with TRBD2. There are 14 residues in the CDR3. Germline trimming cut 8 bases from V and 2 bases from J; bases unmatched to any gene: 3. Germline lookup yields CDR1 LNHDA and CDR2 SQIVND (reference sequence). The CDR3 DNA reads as TGTGCCAGTGCCGGGACTAGCGGGACCTACGAGCAGTACTTC. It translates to CASAGTSGTYEQYF.

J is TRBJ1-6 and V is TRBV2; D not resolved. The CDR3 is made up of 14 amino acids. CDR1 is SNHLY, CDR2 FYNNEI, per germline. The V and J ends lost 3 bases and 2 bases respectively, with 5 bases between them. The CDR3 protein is CASSERTYNSPLHF. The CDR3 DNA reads TGTGCCAGCAGTGAGAGGACCTATAATTCACCCCTCCACTTT.